A selection of T cell receptor beta chains follows, all from one sample in a study of shared clonotypes between healthy human individuals. Using immunoSEQ multiplex PCR, the repertoire was profiled, and TCRdb retains in-frame clones only, with some absent. This repertoire shows around 690,000 clones, less than 95% found once; its top ten account for about 33%. Sequencing was carried out using memory CD8+ T cells from PBMCs. These receptors were collected from a man younger than 30 in good health. Some clones in this sample may be carry-over from other donors' samples. Both conserved end residues are part of each CDR3. The D gene is left open where the match is weak. Size values are once, few and many counts, or a class for expanded clones, and some rows have none.

V: TRBV7-3
size: NA
D: TRBD2
J: TRBJ2-1
CDR3: CASSSWREPYNEQFF
DNA: TGTGCCAGCAGCTCATGGCGGGAGCCCTACAATGAGCAGTTCTTC

V: TRBV13
size: NA
D: TRBD1
J: TRBJ2-1
CDR3: CASSYPTGGLYNEQFF
DNA: TGTGCCAGCAGCTATCCGACAGGGGGCCTTTACAATGAGCAGTTCTTC

V: TRBV2
size: NA
D: TRBD1
J: TRBJ1-1
CDR3: CASSDGQGARGTEAFF
DNA: TGTGCCAGCAGTGATGGACAGGGGGCGCGAGGCACTGAAGCTTTCTTT

V: TRBV9
size: NA
D: NA
J: TRBJ1-1
CDR3: CASSNGHSSRWDEAFF
DNA: TGTGCCAGCTCAAACGGACACTCCTCGCGCTGGGATGAAGCTTTCTTT

V: TRBV11-2
size: NA
D: NA
J: TRBJ1-1
CDR3: CASSDTTGGSTEAFF
DNA: TGTGCCAGCAGCGATACGACAGGAGGGAGCACTGAAGCTTTCTTT

V: TRBV7-9
size: NA
D: TRBD2
J: TRBJ2-1
CDR3: CASSPDLRLAEGNEQFF
DNA: TGTGCCAGCAGCCCCGACTTGCGACTAGCGGAGGGGAATGAGCAGTTCTTC

V: TRBV30
size: NA
D: TRBD1
J: TRBJ2-7
CDR3: CAWNLGTVYEQYF
DNA: TGTGCCTGGAACCTCGGGACAGTATACGAGCAGTACTTC

V: TRBV29-1
size: NA
D: TRBD1
J: TRBJ1-4
CDR3: CSVQGGTAANEKLFF
DNA: TGCAGCGTTCAGGGAGGGACAGCGGCTAATGAAAAACTGTTTTTT

V: TRBV7-9
size: many
D: TRBD1
J: TRBJ2-1
CDR3: CASSSTDRVVDEQFF
DNA: TGTGCCAGCAGCAGTACGGACAGGGTTGTGGATGAGCAGTTCTTC

V: TRBV11-2
size: once
D: NA
J: TRBJ2-7
CDR3: CASSFPVGVSYYEQYF
DNA: TGTGCCAGCAGCTTCCCTGTCGGGGTCTCTTACTACGAGCAGTACTTC

V: TRBV7-9
size: NA
D: NA
J: TRBJ2-3
CDR3: CASRQTVNTQYF
DNA: TGTGCCAGCAGGCAGACAGTGAATACGCAGTATTTT

V: TRBV28
size: NA
D: NA
J: TRBJ2-7
CDR3: CASSRPRLGYEQYF
DNA: TGTGCCAGCAGCCGGCCGAGACTAGGCTACGAGCAGTACTTC

V: TRBV14
size: NA
D: NA
J: TRBJ2-3
CDR3: CASSPWRNTDTQYF
DNA: TGTGCCAGCAGCCCTTGGCGGAACACAGATACGCAGTATTTT

V: TRBV28
size: once
D: TRBD2
J: TRBJ2-7
CDR3: CASSDPGTSGRGTYEQYF
DNA: TGTGCCAGCAGTGATCCCGGGACTAGCGGGAGGGGTACCTACGAGCAGTACTTC

V: TRBV19
size: NA
D: TRBD2
J: TRBJ2-7
CDR3: CASSLLAGSYEQYF
DNA: TGTGCCAGTAGTCTATTAGCGGGGTCCTACGAGCAGTACTTC

V: TRBV28
size: NA
D: NA
J: TRBJ1-2
CDR3: CASSLSPPGSVYGYTF
DNA: TGTGCCAGCAGTTTATCACCCCCGGGCAGTGTCTATGGCTACACCTTC

V: TRBV4-1
size: NA
D: NA
J: TRBJ1-2
CDR3: CASSQTVQGTLYGYTF
DNA: TGCGCCAGCAGCCAAACCGTACAGGGCACCCTCTATGGCTACACCTTC

V: TRBV6-4
size: NA
D: NA
J: TRBJ2-3
CDR3: CASSGLSSTDTQYF
DNA: TGTGCCAGCAGTGGACTGTCTAGCACAGATACGCAGTATTTT

V: TRBV11-2
size: NA
D: NA
J: TRBJ1-1
CDR3: CASSLWGAVEAFF
DNA: TGTGCCAGCAGCTTATGGGGGGCAGTTGAAGCTTTCTTT

V: TRBV21-1
size: NA
D: NA
J: TRBJ1-1
CDR3: CASSKGQGRTEAFF
DNA: TGTGCCAGCAGCAAGGGACAGGGGAGGACTGAAGCTTTCTTT

V: TRBV2
size: NA
D: NA
J: TRBJ2-7
CDR3: CASQGEQYF
DNA: TGTGCCAGCCAAGGGGAGCAGTACTTC

V: TRBV6-1
size: NA
D: NA
J: TRBJ2-1
CDR3: CASSERLWGTYNEQFF
DNA: TGTGCCAGCAGTGAAAGGTTGTGGGGGACCTACAATGAGCAGTTCTTC

V: TRBV19
size: NA
D: NA
J: TRBJ2-7
CDR3: CASSITAYTPYEQYF
DNA: TGTGCCAGTAGTATAACAGCTTATACTCCCTACGAGCAGTACTTC

V: TRBV7-3
size: NA
D: TRBD2
J: TRBJ2-1
CDR3: CASSAGLAGEYNEQFF
DNA: TGTGCCAGCAGCGCGGGGCTAGCGGGAGAGTACAATGAGCAGTTCTTC

V: TRBV27
size: NA
D: TRBD2
J: TRBJ2-7
CDR3: CASSTRLAGGLYEQYF
DNA: TGTGCCAGCAGTACCCGACTAGCGGGAGGGCTCTACGAGCAGTACTTC

V: TRBV4-3
size: NA
D: TRBD2
J: TRBJ2-5
CDR3: CASSQALTSGLEQYF
DNA: TGCGCCAGCAGCCAAGCACTTACTAGCGGTTTGGAGCAGTACTTC